These T cell receptor beta chains were read from a single sample in a study of T-cell reconstitution after alpha-beta-depleted transplantation in children. TCRdb analysed the PCR reads with MiXCR anew, one entry per CDR3 protein. The sample yields about 280,000 distinct CDR3 sequences, approximately 10% seen once. The specimen comprised peripheral blood, sampled 180 days after TCRalphabeta/CD19-depleted stem cell transplant. All receptors derive from a male patient between 2 and 10 years old who had a stem cell transplant for chronic granulomatous disease, so the T cells may come from the graft donor. CDR3s include the opening cysteine and the closing phenylalanine or tryptophan. Fields, in order: D gene, V gene, clone size, J gene, CDR3 protein, CDR3 DNA. The D gene is left open where the match is weak. The size field is filled for only some rows; it gives once, few, many or a size class.

D gene: -
V gene: TRBV29-1
clone size: many
J gene: TRBJ2-7
CDR3 protein: CSVVQLRGLSYEQYF
CDR3 DNA: TGCAGCGTTGTTCAACTACGGGGGCTGAGTTACGAGCAGTACTTC

D gene: TRBD2
V gene: TRBV28
clone size: many
J gene: TRBJ2-5
CDR3 protein: CASSVGGEGETQYF
CDR3 DNA: TGTGCCAGCAGTGTCGGGGGGGAGGGAGAGACCCAGTACTTC

D gene: -
V gene: TRBV27
clone size: -
J gene: TRBJ1-5
CDR3 protein: CVSSPGYSNQPQHF
CDR3 DNA: TGTGTCAGCAGCCCGGGGTATAGTAATCAGCCCCAGCATTTT

D gene: TRBD2
V gene: TRBV12-3/TRBV12-4
clone size: many
J gene: TRBJ2-5
CDR3 protein: CASSPRRDYLGETQYF
CDR3 DNA: TGTGCCAGCAGTCCCCGCCGGGACTACCTAGGAGAGACCCAGTACTTC

D gene: TRBD2
V gene: TRBV5-4
clone size: few
J gene: TRBJ2-7
CDR3 protein: CASANKTSGRAYEQYF
CDR3 DNA: TGTGCCAGCGCAAACAAAACTAGCGGGAGGGCCTACGAGCAGTACTTC

D gene: -
V gene: TRBV28
clone size: -
J gene: TRBJ2-5
CDR3 protein: CASRRLTGPVRQETQYF
CDR3 DNA: TGTGCCAGCAGACGACTTACAGGGCCCGTCCGACAAGAGACCCAGTACTTC

D gene: TRBD1
V gene: TRBV3-1
clone size: many
J gene: TRBJ2-3
CDR3 protein: CASSQRPTGQGSNTQYF
CDR3 DNA: TGTGCCAGCAGCCAAAGGCCTACGGGACAGGGATCTAATACGCAGTATTTT

D gene: TRBD2
V gene: TRBV12-3/TRBV12-4
clone size: many
J gene: TRBJ2-7
CDR3 protein: CASRRYGGRSEQYF
CDR3 DNA: TGTGCCAGCAGAAGATATGGCGGGAGATCCGAGCAGTACTTC

D gene: -
V gene: TRBV5-1
clone size: many
J gene: TRBJ1-1
CDR3 protein: CASSFGGPMNTEAFF
CDR3 DNA: TGCGCCAGCAGTTTCGGCGGGCCGATGAACACTGAAGCTTTCTTT

D gene: TRBD2
V gene: TRBV30
clone size: many
J gene: TRBJ2-1
CDR3 protein: CAGAQSSGLRVHEQFF
CDR3 DNA: TGTGCCGGGGCGCAATCTAGCGGGTTGAGAGTCCATGAGCAGTTCTTC

D gene: -
V gene: TRBV7-9
clone size: many
J gene: TRBJ2-5
CDR3 protein: CASSPLPRGSQETQYF
CDR3 DNA: TGTGCCAGCAGCCCTCTCCCACGGGGGTCACAAGAGACCCAGTACTTC

D gene: TRBD2
V gene: TRBV7-2
clone size: many
J gene: TRBJ2-7
CDR3 protein: CASSLVLAREQYF
CDR3 DNA: TGTGCCAGCAGCTTAGTACTAGCGAGGGAGCAGTACTTC

D gene: -
V gene: TRBV2
clone size: few
J gene: TRBJ2-5
CDR3 protein: CASGSQETQYF
CDR3 DNA: TGTGCCAGCGGTAGCCAAGAGACCCAGTACTTC

D gene: -
V gene: TRBV12-3/TRBV12-4
clone size: many
J gene: TRBJ1-1
CDR3 protein: CASSALGGNTEAFF
CDR3 DNA: TGTGCCAGCAGTGCCCTAGGGGGGAACACTGAAGCTTTCTTT

D gene: -
V gene: TRBV6-2/TRBV6-3
clone size: many
J gene: TRBJ2-1
CDR3 protein: CASIGFGRLRNEQFF
CDR3 DNA: TGTGCCAGCATAGGGTTTGGCAGACTTCGGAATGAGCAGTTCTTC

D gene: TRBD2
V gene: TRBV30
clone size: -
J gene: TRBJ2-4
CDR3 protein: CAWREGLGLAGGLQNIQYF
CDR3 DNA: TGTGCCTGGAGGGAAGGGTTGGGACTAGCGGGAGGGCTCCAAAACATTCAGTACTTC

D gene: TRBD2
V gene: TRBV7-2
clone size: many
J gene: TRBJ2-1
CDR3 protein: CASSSRGGGSPNEQFF
CDR3 DNA: TGTGCCAGCAGCTCACGGGGTGGCGGGAGTCCCAATGAGCAGTTCTTC

D gene: TRBD1
V gene: TRBV28
clone size: many
J gene: TRBJ1-1
CDR3 protein: CASSRAGTGRQAFF
CDR3 DNA: TGTGCCAGCAGTCGCGCCGGGACAGGGAGACAAGCTTTCTTT